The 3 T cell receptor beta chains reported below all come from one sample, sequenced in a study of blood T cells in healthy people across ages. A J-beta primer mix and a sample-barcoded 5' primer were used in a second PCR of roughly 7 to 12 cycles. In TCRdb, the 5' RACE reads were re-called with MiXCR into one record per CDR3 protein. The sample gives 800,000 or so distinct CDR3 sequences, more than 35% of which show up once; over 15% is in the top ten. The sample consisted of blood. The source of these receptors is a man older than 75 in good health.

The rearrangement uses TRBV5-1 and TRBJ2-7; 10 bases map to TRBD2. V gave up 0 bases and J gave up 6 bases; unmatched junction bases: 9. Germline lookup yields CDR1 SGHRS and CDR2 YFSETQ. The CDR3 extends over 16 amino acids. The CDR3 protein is CASSLAMGLATSEQYF. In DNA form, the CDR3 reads TGCGCCAGCAGCTTGGCTATGGGACTAGCGACATCCGAGCAGTACTTC.

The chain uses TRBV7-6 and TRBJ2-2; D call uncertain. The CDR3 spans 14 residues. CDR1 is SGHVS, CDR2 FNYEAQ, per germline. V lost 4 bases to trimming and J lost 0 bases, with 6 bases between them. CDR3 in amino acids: CASSSLSNTGELFF. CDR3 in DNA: TGTGCCAGCAGCTCTTTATCGAACACCGGGGAGCTGTTTTTT.

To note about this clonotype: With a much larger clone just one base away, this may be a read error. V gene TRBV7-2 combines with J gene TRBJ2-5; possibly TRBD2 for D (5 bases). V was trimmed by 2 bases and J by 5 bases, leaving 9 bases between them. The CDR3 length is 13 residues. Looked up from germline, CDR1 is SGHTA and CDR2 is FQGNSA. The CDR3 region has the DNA TGTGCCAGCAGCTTATCCCCGGGGGAGACCCAGTACTTC. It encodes CASSLSPGETQYF.